The present T cell receptor beta chain was sequenced within a study of radiation and T cells in renal cell carcinoma. Study information: Nephrectomy followed 15 Gy stereotactic body radiation by 4 weeks. Findings and caveats of the study: From baseline, blood top tumor clonotypes peaked at 2 weeks post-radiation. Without pretreatment biopsies, baseline tumor clonotype presence was undetermined.

Sequencing was performed with immunoSEQ multiplex PCR; in TCRdb, only in-frame clones are kept and a portion is missing. The sample holds 150,000 to 190,000 clones, approximately 90% seen once. As for this clone: Its target is unknown.

The time point denotes: blood 2 weeks post-SBRT. Treatment denoted: 15 Gy SBRT to primary tumor, nephrectomy 4 weeks later. Blood was sampled at baseline, 2 weeks and 4 weeks after SBRT. The TCR originated in a woman between 50 and 59 years old with renal cell carcinoma. The sequencing used blood, collected from a patient whose treatment included radiotherapy and nephrectomy.

CDR3 bases: TGTGCCATCAGCAGGGTCGAGAGCACAGATACGCAGTATTTT. Translation: CAISRVESTDTQYF. The gene calls are TRBV10-3 and TRBJ2-3; a possible D gene is TRBD1 (5 bases). The length of the CDR3 is 14 residues. CDR1 and CDR2 from the germline V gene are ENHRY and SYGVKD. With 6 bases removed from V and 0 bases from J, the gap between germline ends came to 10 bases.